A single sample gave rise to the 5 T cell receptor beta chains below, sequenced in a study of T cell repertoires in cytomegalovirus infection. Via MiXCR, TCRdb re-called the reads, giving one row per CDR3 protein. The repertoire has fewer than 250,000 distinct CDR3 sequences, 9% to 15% of them found once; the top ten carry around 1.6%. The specimen was PBMCs. These receptors came from a human donor in good health (CMV status not recorded). Some clones in this sample may be carry-over from other donors' samples.

This clonotype was counted ten times or more. The rearrangement joins TRBV28 to TRBJ2-6, with 8 bases identical to TRBD1. In germline, CDR1 is MDHEN, CDR2 SYDVKM. The CDR3 sequence is 16 residues long. V was pared by 6 bases and J by 0 bases, with 4 bases of the junction left unmatched. In DNA, the CDR3 is TGTGCCAGCAGCGCAGGGGGCACCTCTGGGGCCAACGTCCTGACTTTC. Protein: CASSAGGTSGANVLTF.

This clonotype has just a few counts. CDR3 amino acids: CASSLGAGGAGANVLTF. The CDR3 DNA reads as TGTGCCAGCAGCTTGGGCGCAGGGGGCGCTGGGGCCAACGTCCTGACTTTC. This chain uses TRBV5-4 with TRBJ2-6, with 8 bases that match TRBD1. Germline CDR1 SGHNT, CDR2 YYREEE (reference sequence). V trimming: 0 bases; J trimming: 2 bases; junction bases outside the gene matches: 4. The CDR3 has 17 amino acids. Full variable domain (remainder filled in from reference TRBV5-4 and TRBJ2-6): ETGVTQSPTHLIKTRGQQVTLRCSSQSGHNTVSWYQQALGQGPQFIFQYYREEENGRGNFPPRFSGLQFPNYSSELNVNALELDDSALYLCASSLGAGGAGANVLTFGAGSRLTVL.

The J gene is TRBJ2-5, the V gene TRBV7-9, with TRBD2 matching over 7 bases. Trimming took 2 bases from V and 4 from J; bases not matched to a gene: 4. The germline V gene encodes CDR1 SEHNR and CDR2 FQNEAQ (reference sequence). The length of the CDR3 is 14 residues. The CDR3 DNA reads TGTGCCAGCAGCTTACCTCCGGGGGGAGAGACCCAGTACTTC. It translates to CASSLPPGGETQYF.

This clonotype was seen repeatedly, ten times or more. This chain uses TRBV12-3 or TRBV12-4 with TRBJ2-3, with D perhaps matching TRBD2 (5 bases). CDR3 length: 14 residues. V was clipped by 5 bases and J by 2 bases, with 11 bases between them. The CDR3 sequence is CASSAGLVTDTQYF. The CDR3 nucleotides are TGTGCCAGCAGTGCCGGACTCGTCACAGATACGCAGTATTTT.

This clonotype was detected many times. CDR3 region: CASSPQGLGNTEAFF. CDR3 coding DNA: TGTGCCAGCAGCCCGCAGGGTCTGGGGAACACTGAAGCTTTCTTT. The chain has TRBV11-1 and TRBJ1-1, with TRBD1 as a possible D gene (5 bases). CDR1 SGHAT and CDR2 FQDESV come from the germline V gene (reference sequence). V was clipped by 5 bases and J by 1 base, with 14 bases between them. The length of the CDR3 is 15 residues.